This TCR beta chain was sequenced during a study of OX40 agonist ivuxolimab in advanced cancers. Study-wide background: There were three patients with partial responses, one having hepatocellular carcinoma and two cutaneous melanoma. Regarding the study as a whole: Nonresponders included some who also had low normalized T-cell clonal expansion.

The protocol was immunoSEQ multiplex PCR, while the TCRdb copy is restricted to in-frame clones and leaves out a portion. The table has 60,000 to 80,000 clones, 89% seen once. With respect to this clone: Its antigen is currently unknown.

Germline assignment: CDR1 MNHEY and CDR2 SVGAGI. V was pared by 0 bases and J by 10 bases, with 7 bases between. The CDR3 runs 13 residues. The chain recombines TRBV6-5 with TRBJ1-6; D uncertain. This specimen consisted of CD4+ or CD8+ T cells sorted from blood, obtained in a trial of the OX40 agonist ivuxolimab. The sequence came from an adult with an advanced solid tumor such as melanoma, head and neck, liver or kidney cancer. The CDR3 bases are TGTGCCAGCAGTTACTCCGCACGGTCACCCCTCCACTTT. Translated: CASSYSARSPLHF.